The clone carrying this T cell receptor (beta chain) was counted a few times. TCRdb processed the 5' RACE reads anew with MiXCR; each CDR3 protein has one entry. This sample yields about 350,000 distinct CDR3 sequences, of which about an eighth are seen a single time; over 20% belongs to the top ten. The CDR3 covers 14 residues. V shed 0 bases and J 8 bases; nucleotides not matched to a gene: 5. CDR1 is LGHNA, CDR2 YSLEER, per germline. These data come from a study of T-cell memory formation after mild COVID-19. The TCR comes from a man aged 18 to 30 who had mild COVID-19 (a few samples of this study predate the infection). Cell type and time point are not known. The chain combines TRBV4-3 with TRBJ1-2, with TRBD1 matching over 8 bases. Source material: PBMCs or a T cell subset sorted from them (not recorded which). Written as DNA, the CDR3 is TGCGCCAGCAGCCAAGACAGGGGGCTGGGCGGCTACACCTTC. Translation gives CASSQDRGLGGYTF.